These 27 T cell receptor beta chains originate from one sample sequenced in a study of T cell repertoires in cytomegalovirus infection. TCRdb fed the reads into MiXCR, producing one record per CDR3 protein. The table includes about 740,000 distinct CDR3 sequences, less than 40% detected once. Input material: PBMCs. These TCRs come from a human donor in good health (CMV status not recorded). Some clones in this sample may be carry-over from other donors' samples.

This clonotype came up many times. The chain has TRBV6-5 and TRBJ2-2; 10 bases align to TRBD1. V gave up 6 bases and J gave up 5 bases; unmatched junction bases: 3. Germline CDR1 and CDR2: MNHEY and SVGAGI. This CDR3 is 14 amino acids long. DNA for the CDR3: TGTGCCAGCAGAAGGACAGGGGGGACCGGGGAGCTGTTTTTT. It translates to CASRRTGGTGELFF.

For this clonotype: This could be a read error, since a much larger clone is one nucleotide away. The CDR3 here is CASRARTGDSTDTQYF. CDR3 in DNA: TGTGCCAGCAGGGCACGGACAGGGGATAGCACAGATACGCAGTATTTT. The chain couples TRBV27 to TRBJ2-3, with 9 nucleotides matching TRBD1. Trimming at V came to 6 bases and at J to 0 bases, leaving 7 bases not matched to a gene. The length of the CDR3 is 16 residues. The germline V gene encodes CDR1 MNHEY and CDR2 SMNVEV (reference sequence).

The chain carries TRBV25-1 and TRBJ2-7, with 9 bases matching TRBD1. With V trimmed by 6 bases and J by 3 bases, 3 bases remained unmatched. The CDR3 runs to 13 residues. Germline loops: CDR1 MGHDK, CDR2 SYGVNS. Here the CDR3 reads CASRETGGYEQYF. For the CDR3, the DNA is TGTGCCAGCAGGGAGACAGGGGGCTACGAGCAGTACTTC.

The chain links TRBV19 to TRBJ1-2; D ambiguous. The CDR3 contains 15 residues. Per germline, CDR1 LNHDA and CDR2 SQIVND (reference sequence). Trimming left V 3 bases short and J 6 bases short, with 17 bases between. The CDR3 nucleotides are TGTGCCAGTAGTATCCAATCCTCGAGGACGGATGGCTACACCTTC. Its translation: CASSIQSSRTDGYTF.

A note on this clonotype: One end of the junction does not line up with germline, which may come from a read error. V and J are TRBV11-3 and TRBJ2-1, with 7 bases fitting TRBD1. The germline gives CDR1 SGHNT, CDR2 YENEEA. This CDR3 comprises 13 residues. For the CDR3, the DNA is TGTGCCAGGAGCCCAGGGACAGAGAATGAGAAGTTCTTC. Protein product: CARSPGTENEKFF.

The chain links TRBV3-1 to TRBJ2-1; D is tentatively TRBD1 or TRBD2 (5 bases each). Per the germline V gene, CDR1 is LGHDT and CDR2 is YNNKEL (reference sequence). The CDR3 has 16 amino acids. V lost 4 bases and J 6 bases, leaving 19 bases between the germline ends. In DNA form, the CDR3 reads TGTGCCAGCAGCCCTGTTAGCCAGGGAGCCCCCAATGAGCAGTTCTTC. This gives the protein CASSPVSQGAPNEQFF.

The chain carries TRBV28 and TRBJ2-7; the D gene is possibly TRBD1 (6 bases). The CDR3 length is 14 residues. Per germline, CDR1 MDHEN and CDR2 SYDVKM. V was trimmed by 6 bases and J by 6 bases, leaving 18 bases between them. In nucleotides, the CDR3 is TGTGCCAGCAGCCAACGTCGGGACATAATCGAGCAGTACTTC. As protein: CASSQRRDIIEQYF.

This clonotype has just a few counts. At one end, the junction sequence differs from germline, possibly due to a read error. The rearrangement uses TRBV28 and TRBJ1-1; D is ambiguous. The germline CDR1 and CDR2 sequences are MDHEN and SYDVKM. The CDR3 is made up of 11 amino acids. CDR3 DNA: TGTGCCAGCAGTTTCGCCACTGAAGCTTCCTTT. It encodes CASSFATEASF.

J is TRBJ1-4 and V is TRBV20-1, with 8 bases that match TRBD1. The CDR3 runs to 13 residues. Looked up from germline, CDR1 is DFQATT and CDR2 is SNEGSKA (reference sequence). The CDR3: CSQGGQGVWKLFF. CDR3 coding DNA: TGCAGCCAGGGCGGACAGGGTGTTTGGAAACTGTTTTTT.

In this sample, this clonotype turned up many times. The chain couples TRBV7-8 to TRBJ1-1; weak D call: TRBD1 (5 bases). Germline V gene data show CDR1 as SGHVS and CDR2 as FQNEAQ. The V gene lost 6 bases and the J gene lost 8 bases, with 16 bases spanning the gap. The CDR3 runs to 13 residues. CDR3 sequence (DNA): TGTGCCAGCAGTTTTGGACGGACACCAGAAGCTTTCTTT. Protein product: CASSFGRTPEAFF. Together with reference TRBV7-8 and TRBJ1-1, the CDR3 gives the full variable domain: GAGVSQSPRYKVAKRGQDVALRCDPISGHVSLFWYQQALGQGPEFLTYFQNEAQLDKSGLPSDRFFAERPEGSVSTLKIQRTQQEDSAVYLCASSFGRTPEAFFGQGTRLTVV.

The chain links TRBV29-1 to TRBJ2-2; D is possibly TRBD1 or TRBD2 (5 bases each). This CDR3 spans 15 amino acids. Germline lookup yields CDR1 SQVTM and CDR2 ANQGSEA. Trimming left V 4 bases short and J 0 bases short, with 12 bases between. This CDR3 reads CSVAGHPSNTGELFF. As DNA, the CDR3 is TGCAGCGTTGCGGGGCACCCGTCGAACACCGGGGAGCTGTTTTTT.

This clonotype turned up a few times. In DNA form, the CDR3 reads TGTGCCAGCAGCTTAGTATCGGATGCCGCCTACGAGCAGTACTTC. It specifies CASSLVSDAAYEQYF. J is TRBJ2-7 and V is TRBV7-2; D is unresolved. Germline V gene lookup returns CDR1 SGHTA and CDR2 FQGNSA. There are 15 residues in the CDR3. Trimming removed 1 base from V and 2 bases from J, with 12 bases in between.

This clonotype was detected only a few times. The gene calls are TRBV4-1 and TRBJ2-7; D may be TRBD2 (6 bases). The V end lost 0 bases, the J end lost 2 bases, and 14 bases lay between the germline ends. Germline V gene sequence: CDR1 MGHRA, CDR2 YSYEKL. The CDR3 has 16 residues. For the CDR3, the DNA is TGCGCCAGCAGCCAAGAAGAAGTGGCGGGACCCTACGAGCAGTACTTC. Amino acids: CASSQEEVAGPYEQYF.

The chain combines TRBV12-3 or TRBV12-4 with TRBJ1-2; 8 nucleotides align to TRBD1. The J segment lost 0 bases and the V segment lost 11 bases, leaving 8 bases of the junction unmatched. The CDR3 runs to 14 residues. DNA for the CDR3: TGTGCCCAGGGCAGGGGGCACTCTAACTATGGCTACACCTTC. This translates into CAQGRGHSNYGYTF.

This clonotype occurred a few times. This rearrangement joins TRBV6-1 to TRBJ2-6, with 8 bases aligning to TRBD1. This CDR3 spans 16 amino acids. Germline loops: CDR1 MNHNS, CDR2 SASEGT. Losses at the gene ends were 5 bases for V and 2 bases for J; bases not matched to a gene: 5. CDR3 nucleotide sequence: TGTGCCAGCAGTCGCAGGACAGGGACTGGGGCCAACGTCCTGACTTTC. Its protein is CASSRRTGTGANVLTF.

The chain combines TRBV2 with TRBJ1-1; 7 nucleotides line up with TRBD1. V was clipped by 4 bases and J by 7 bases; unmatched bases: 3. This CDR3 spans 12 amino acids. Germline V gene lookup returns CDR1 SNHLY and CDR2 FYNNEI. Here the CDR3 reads CASSGGTVEAFF. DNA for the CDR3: TGTGCCAGCAGTGGAGGGACAGTTGAAGCTTTCTTT.

The CDR3 DNA is TGTGCCAGCAGTCGGTCTAGCGGGGCCTCCTACGAGCAGTACTTC. It yields the protein CASSRSSGASYEQYF. This chain uses TRBV27 with TRBJ2-7; TRBD2 matches at 9 bases. This CDR3 comprises 15 residues. CDR1 MNHEY and CDR2 SMNVEV come from the germline V gene (reference sequence). V was pared by 5 bases and J by 0 bases, with 5 bases of the junction left unmatched.

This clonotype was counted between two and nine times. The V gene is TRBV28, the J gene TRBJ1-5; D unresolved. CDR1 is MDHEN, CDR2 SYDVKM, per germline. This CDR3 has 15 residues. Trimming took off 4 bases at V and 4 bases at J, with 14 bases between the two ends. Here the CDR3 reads CASSYPWTANQPQHF. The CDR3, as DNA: TGTGCCAGCAGTTATCCGTGGACGGCAAATCAGCCCCAGCATTTT.

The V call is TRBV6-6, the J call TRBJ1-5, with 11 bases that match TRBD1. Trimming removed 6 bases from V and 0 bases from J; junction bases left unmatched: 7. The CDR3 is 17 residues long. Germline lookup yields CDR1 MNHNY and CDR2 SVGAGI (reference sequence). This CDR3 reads CASSHGQGAYSNQPQHF. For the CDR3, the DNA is TGTGCCAGCAGCCACGGACAGGGGGCATATAGCAATCAGCCCCAGCATTTT.

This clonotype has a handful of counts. The CDR3 protein is CASSGVRTEAFF. The CDR3 DNA follows: TGTGCCAGTAGTGGGGTACGAACTGAAGCTTTCTTT. The V gene is TRBV19, the J gene TRBJ1-1, with no clear D. V lost 5 bases to trimming and J lost 5 bases, with 9 bases between them. Germline V lookup: CDR1 LNHDA, CDR2 SQIVND (reference sequence). The CDR3 sequence is 12 residues long.

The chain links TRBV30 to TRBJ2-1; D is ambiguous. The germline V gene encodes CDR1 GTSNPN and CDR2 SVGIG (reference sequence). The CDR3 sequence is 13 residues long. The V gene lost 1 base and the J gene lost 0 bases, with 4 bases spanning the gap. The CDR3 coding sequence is TGTGCCTGGAGTGCACACTCCTACAATGAGCAGTTCTTC. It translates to CAWSAHSYNEQFF. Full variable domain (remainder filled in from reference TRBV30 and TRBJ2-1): SQTIHQWPATLVQPVGSPLSLECTVEGTSNPNLYWYRQAAGRGLQLLFYSVGIGQISSEVPQNLSASRPQDRQFILSSKKLLLSDSGFYLCAWSAHSYNEQFFGPGTRLTVL.

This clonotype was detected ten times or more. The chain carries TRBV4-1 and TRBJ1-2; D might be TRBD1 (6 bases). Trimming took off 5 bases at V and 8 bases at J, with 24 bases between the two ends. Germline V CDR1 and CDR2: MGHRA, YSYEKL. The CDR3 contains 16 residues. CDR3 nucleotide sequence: TGCGCCAGCAGCTACCCCGGACAGACCTCAGGAGGGGGCTACACCTTC. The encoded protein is CASSYPGQTSGGGYTF.

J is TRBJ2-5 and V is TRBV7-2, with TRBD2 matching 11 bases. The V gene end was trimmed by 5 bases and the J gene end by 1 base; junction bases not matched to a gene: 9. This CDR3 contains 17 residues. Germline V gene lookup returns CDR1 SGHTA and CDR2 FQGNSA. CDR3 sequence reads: CASSPGWLAGGQETQYF. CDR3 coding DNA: TGTGCCAGCAGCCCCGGGTGGCTAGCGGGGGGCCAAGAGACCCAGTACTTC.

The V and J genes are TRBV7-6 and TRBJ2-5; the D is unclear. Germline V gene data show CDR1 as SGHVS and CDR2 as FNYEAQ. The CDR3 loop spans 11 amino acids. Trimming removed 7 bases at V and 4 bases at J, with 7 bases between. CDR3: CASTSRETQYF. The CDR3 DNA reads TGTGCCAGCACCTCGAGAGAGACCCAGTACTTC.

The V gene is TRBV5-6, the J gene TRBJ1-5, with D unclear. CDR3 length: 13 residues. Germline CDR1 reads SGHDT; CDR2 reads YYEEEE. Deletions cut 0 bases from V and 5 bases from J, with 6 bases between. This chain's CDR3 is CASSLAWDQPQHF. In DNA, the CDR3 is TGTGCCAGCAGCTTGGCCTGGGATCAGCCCCAGCATTTT. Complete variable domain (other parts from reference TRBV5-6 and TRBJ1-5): DAGVTQSPTHLIKTRGQQVTLRCSPKSGHDTVSWYQQALGQGPQFIFQYYEEEERQRGNFPDRFSGHQFPNYSSELNVNALLLGDSALYLCASSLAWDQPQHFGDGTRLSIL.

Written as DNA, the CDR3 is TGTGCCAGCAGTTACACCACAGGGGGCGGCTACACCTTC. Translated: CASSYTTGGGYTF. The chain couples TRBV6-5 to TRBJ1-2, with TRBD1 matching over 9 bases. Germline-derived CDR1 and CDR2 are MNHEY and SVGAGI. The ends lost 2 bases at V and 8 bases at J; junction bases unmatched: 3. This CDR3 contains 13 residues.

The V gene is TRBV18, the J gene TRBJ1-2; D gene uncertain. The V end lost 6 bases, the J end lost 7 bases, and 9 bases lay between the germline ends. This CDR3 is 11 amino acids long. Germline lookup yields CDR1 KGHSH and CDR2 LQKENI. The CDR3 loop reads CASSEELGYTF. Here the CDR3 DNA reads TGTGCCAGCTCGGAGGAGCTTGGCTACACCTTC.